These 20 T cell receptor beta chains share one sample of origin, sequenced in a study of response to subunit inactivated influenza vaccine. TCRdb re-called the RT-PCR reads with MiXCR, one entry per CDR3 protein. Seen here are fewer than 750,000 distinct CDR3 sequences, around 15% observed once, and the top ten hold 11%. Material: PBMCs from blood, obtained 11 to 12 days after vaccination. The receptors originated from a man in his fifties who received an inactivated influenza vaccine.

This sequence joins TRBV20-1 and TRBJ1-5, with 9 bases identical to TRBD1. V gave up 6 bases and J gave up 3 bases; unmatched junction bases: 3. CDR1 and CDR2 from the germline V gene are DFQATT and SNEGSKA (reference sequence). The CDR3 length is 13 residues. Here the CDR3 reads CSARTGVNQPQHF. The CDR3 nucleotides are TGCAGTGCCAGGACAGGGGTCAATCAGCCCCAGCATTTT.

The rearrangement links TRBV24-1 to TRBJ1-2, with D possibly being TRBD1 (5 bases). CDR3 length equals 14 residues. V was clipped by 4 bases and J by 2 bases, with 10 bases between them. Per the germline V gene, CDR1 is KGHDR and CDR2 is SFDVKD. The CDR3 DNA follows: TGTGCCACCAGTGAATCAGGGTCCAACTATGGCTACACCTTC. Translated: CATSESGSNYGYTF.

This clonotype was recorded a few times. The chain combines TRBV11-2 with TRBJ2-7, with D unresolved. V dropped 1 base and J dropped 3 bases, with 7 bases sitting between them. The germline CDR1 and CDR2 sequences are SGHAT and FQNNGV. This CDR3 comprises 13 residues. The CDR3 reads CASSLVQYYEQYF. CDR3 nucleotide sequence: TGTGCCAGCAGCTTAGTGCAGTACTACGAGCAGTACTTC.

A few counts support this clonotype. The chain's CDR3 is CSVADRTYEQYF. The CDR3 region has the DNA TGCAGCGTTGCCGACAGGACCTACGAGCAGTACTTC. The V and J genes are TRBV29-1 and TRBJ2-7, with D perhaps TRBD1 (6 bases). This CDR3 spans 12 amino acids. Germline values: CDR1 SQVTM, CDR2 ANQGSEA. The germline V and J ends were trimmed by 4 bases and 2 bases, with 9 bases remaining between them.

This clonotype was counted between two and nine times. The chain joins TRBV7-2 to TRBJ2-2; TRBD1 matches at 9 bases. Germline CDR1 SGHTA, CDR2 FQGNSA. This CDR3 spans 15 amino acids. V lost 3 bases to trimming and J lost 6 bases; unmatched junction nucleotides: 5. This CDR3 is CASSFQQGASGELFF. DNA of the CDR3: TGTGCCAGCAGCTTCCAACAGGGGGCTTCCGGGGAGCTGTTTTTT.

This clonotype was observed a few times. This sequence joins TRBV6-2 or TRBV6-3 and TRBJ2-1, with 9 bases lining up with TRBD2. The trim removed 0 bases at V and 10 bases at J, leaving 4 bases unmatched. The CDR3 is made up of 14 amino acids. CDR1 is MNHEY and CDR2 is SVGEGT in the germline V gene. Here the CDR3 DNA reads TGTGCCAGCAGTTACTCGTCCCTAGCGGGGGAGCAGTTCTTC. This encodes CASSYSSLAGEQFF.

This chain joins TRBV6-5 and TRBJ2-7; D is possibly TRBD2 (6 bases). Germline V gene data show CDR1 as MNHEY and CDR2 as SVGAGI. This CDR3 comprises 14 residues. Trimming left V 2 bases short and J 6 bases short, with 14 bases between. The CDR3 protein is CASSYPAREVEQYF. In nucleotides, the CDR3 is TGTGCCAGCAGTTACCCCGCCAGGGAGGTCGAGCAGTACTTC.

The chain is built from TRBV6-2 or TRBV6-3 and TRBJ1-1; D is uncertain. The CDR3 totals 12 residues. V lost 3 bases, J lost 4 bases, and 6 bases lay in between. CDR1 MNHEY and CDR2 SVGEGT come from the germline V gene. Here the CDR3 DNA reads TGTGCCAGCAGTTATGGAGTCACTGAAGCTTTCTTT. Translation gives CASSYGVTEAFF.

This sequence joins TRBV12-5 and TRBJ2-3, with D perhaps matching TRBD1 or TRBD2 (5 bases each). Germline V lookup: CDR1 LGHNT, CDR2 FRNRAP. Trimming shortened V by 3 bases and J by 3 bases, and 10 bases separated the two germline ends. The CDR3 consists of 14 residues. CDR3 nucleotides: TGTGCTAGTGGTTTCGGGACCCGGACAGATACGCAGTATTTT. Its translation is CASGFGTRTDTQYF.

This sequence joins TRBV4-3 and TRBJ2-2, with TRBD2 matching over 13 bases. V dropped 3 bases and J dropped 7; count of bases not matched to a gene: 8. The CDR3 is made up of 17 amino acids. Germline values: CDR1 LGHNA, CDR2 YSLEER. CDR3: CASSHQLAGGPHGELFF. In DNA form, the CDR3 reads TGCGCCAGCAGCCATCAACTAGCGGGAGGGCCTCACGGGGAGCTGTTTTTT.

The CDR3 DNA reads TGCAGCGTTGAAGAGAATAGTAGCGTTAAGCAGTTCTTC. Its translation: CSVEENSSVKQFF. This chain uses TRBV29-1 with TRBJ2-1; a weak D match, TRBD2 (5 bases). This CDR3 region has 13 residues. V was clipped by 0 bases and J by 11 bases, with 14 bases between them. From germline, CDR1 is SQVTM and CDR2 ANQGSEA.

This clonotype appeared a few times. The genes are TRBV14 and TRBJ2-5, with a possible D match to TRBD1 (5 bases). Germline V gene sequence: CDR1 SGHDN, CDR2 FVKESK. V shed 6 bases and J shed 0 bases, with 17 bases lying between them. The CDR3 consists of 16 residues. The CDR3 region is CASSPLDNPYQETQYF. CDR3 DNA: TGTGCCAGCAGTCCCCTGGACAACCCGTACCAAGAGACCCAGTACTTC.

A few counts support this clonotype. The chain is built from TRBV12-3 or TRBV12-4 and TRBJ2-1; D may match TRBD1 or TRBD2 (5 bases each). The CDR3 length is 14 residues. V was shortened by 3 bases and J by 8 bases, with 14 bases between the two germline ends. The CDR3 loop is CASSFGAPHDEQFF. CDR3 nucleotide sequence: TGTGCCAGCAGTTTCGGGGCCCCTCATGATGAGCAGTTCTTC.

This clonotype was seen a few times. This chain joins TRBV7-2 and TRBJ2-3; a possible D gene is TRBD1 (5 bases). Trimming cost V 1 base and J 9 bases, with 11 bases left between them. Germline CDR1 reads SGHTA; CDR2 reads FQGNSA. The CDR3 length is 13 residues. The CDR3 loop is CASSLGGQQTQYF. CDR3 nucleotide sequence: TGTGCCAGCAGCTTAGGTGGACAACAAACGCAGTATTTT.

This clonotype was seen more than once but under ten times. The CDR3 region is CASSLGPGANEQFF. CDR3 DNA sequence: TGTGCCAGCAGCCTCGGCCCCGGGGCAAATGAGCAGTTCTTC. This rearrangement joins TRBV3-1 to TRBJ2-1; D may correspond to TRBD1 or TRBD2 (5 bases each). The CDR3 has 14 amino acids. The V end lost 4 bases, the J end lost 7 bases, and 14 bases lay between the germline ends. Germline V gives CDR1 LGHDT, CDR2 YNNKEL (reference sequence).

This clonotype was seen a few times. The J gene is TRBJ2-2, the V gene TRBV28; TRBD2 aligns across 13 bases. V lost 4 bases and J lost 1; bases outside the gene matches: 6. The CDR3 has 18 amino acids. Germline V CDR1 and CDR2: MDHEN, SYDVKM. The CDR3 nucleotides are TGTGCCAGCAGTTCCCCAAGACTAGCGGGAGGGAACACCGGGGAGCTGTTTTTT. Translation: CASSSPRLAGGNTGELFF.

In this sample, this clonotype turned up a few times. This chain links TRBV6-1 with TRBJ1-6, with D perhaps matching TRBD1 (5 bases). The CDR3 is 16 residues long. CDR1 and CDR2 (germline): MNHNS, SASEGT. V was shortened by 2 bases and J by 5 bases, with 13 bases between the two germline ends. CDR3 coding DNA: TGTGCCAGCAGTGAATCCGGACATCCCAATAATTCACCCCTCCACTTT. Translated: CASSESGHPNNSPLHF.

The rearrangement links TRBV6-2 or TRBV6-3 to TRBJ2-7, with 14 bases matching TRBD2. Losses at the gene ends were 6 bases for V and 4 bases for J; bases not matched to a gene: 5. The CDR3 has 15 amino acids. Germline V gene data show CDR1 as MNHEY and CDR2 as SVGEGT. CDR3 bases: TGTGCCAGCAGACCGGGACTAGCGGGAGCATACGAGCAGTACTTC. Its protein is CASRPGLAGAYEQYF.

This clonotype was detected many times. The rearrangement uses TRBV5-1 and TRBJ2-2; D is ambiguous. CDR1 SGHRS and CDR2 YFSETQ come from the germline V gene. V lost 4 bases, J lost 10 bases, and 14 bases lay in between. The CDR3 has 13 amino acids. This CDR3 is CASSPSERSELFF. In nucleotides, the CDR3 is TGCGCCAGCAGCCCCTCCGAGCGTTCGGAGCTGTTTTTT.

This clonotype came up many times. The chain has TRBV15 and TRBJ2-1, with 13 nucleotides matching TRBD2. The V segment lost 0 bases and the J segment 1 base; nucleotides outside the gene matches: 15. This CDR3 has 22 residues. Germline CDR1 is LNHNV and CDR2 is YYDKDF (reference sequence). The CDR3 here is CATSRDVYGLAGAAQSYNEQFF. CDR3 bases: TGTGCCACCAGCAGAGATGTCTACGGACTAGCGGGAGCCGCGCAATCCTACAATGAGCAGTTCTTC.